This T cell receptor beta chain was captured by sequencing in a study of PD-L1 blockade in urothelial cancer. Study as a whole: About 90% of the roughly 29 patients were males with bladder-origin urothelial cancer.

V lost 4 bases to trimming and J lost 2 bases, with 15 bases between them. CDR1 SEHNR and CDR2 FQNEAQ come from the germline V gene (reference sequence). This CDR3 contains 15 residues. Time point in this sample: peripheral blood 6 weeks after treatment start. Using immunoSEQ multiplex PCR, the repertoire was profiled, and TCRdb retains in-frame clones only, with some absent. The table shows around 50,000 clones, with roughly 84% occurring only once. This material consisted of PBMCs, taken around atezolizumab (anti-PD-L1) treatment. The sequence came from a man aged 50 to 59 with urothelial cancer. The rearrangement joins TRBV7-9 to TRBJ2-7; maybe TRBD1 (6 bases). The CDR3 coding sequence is TGTGCCAGCAGCTCAATGACCCGGGACACCTACGAGCAGTACTTC. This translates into CASSSMTRDTYEQYF.